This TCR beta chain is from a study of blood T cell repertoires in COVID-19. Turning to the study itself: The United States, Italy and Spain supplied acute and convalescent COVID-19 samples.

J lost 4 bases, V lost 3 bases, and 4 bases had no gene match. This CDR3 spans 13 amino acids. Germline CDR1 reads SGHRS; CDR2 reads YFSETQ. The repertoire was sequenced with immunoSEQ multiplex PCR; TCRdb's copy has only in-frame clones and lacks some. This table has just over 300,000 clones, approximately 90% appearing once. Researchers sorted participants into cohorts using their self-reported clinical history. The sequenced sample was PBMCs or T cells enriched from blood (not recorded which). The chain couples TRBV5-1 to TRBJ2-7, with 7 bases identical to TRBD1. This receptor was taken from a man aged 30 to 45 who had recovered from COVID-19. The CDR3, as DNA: TGCGCCAGCAGCTGGGACAGTCGGTACGAGCAGTACTTC. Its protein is CASSWDSRYEQYF.